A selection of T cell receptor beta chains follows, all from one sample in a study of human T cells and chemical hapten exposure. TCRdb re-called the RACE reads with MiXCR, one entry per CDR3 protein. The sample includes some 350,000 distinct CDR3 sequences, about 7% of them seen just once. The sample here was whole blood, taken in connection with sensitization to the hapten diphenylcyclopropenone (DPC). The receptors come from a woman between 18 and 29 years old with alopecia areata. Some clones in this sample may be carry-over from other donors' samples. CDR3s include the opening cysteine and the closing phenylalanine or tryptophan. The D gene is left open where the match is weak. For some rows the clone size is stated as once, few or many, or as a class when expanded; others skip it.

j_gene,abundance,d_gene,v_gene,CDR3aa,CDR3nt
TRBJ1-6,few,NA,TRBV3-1,CASSQVGKGSPLHF,TGTGCCAGCAGCCAAGTGGGGAAGGGTTCACCCCTCCACTTT
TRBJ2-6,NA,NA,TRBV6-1,CASSEKRVRSGANVLTF,TGTGCCAGCAGTGAGAAGCGGGTTCGATCTGGGGCCAACGTCCTGACTTTC
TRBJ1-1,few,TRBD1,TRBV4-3,CASSQGRQGLLTEAFF,TGCGCCAGCAGCCAAGGCAGACAGGGGTTGCTCACTGAAGCTTTCTTT
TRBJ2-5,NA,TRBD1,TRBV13,CASSLGRGTGRETQYF,TGTGCCAGCAGCTTAGGACGTGGGACAGGGCGGGAGACCCAGTACTTC
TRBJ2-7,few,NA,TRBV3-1,CASSQKGSGEQYF,TGTGCCAGCAGCCAGAAGGGCTCGGGCGAGCAGTACTTC
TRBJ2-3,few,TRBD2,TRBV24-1,CATSLTGGARDTQYF,TGTGCCACCAGTTTGACCGGGGGGGCAAGAGATACGCAGTATTTT
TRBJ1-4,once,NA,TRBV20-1,CSASPNGEKLFF,TGCAGTGCCTCCCCTAACGGGGAAAAACTGTTTTTT
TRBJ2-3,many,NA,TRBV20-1,CSAPTDTDTQYF,TGCAGTGCCCCGACAGACACAGATACGCAGTATTTT
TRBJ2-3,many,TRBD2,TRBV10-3,CAISELAGGPDTQYF,TGTGCCATCAGTGAATTGGCGGGGGGGCCAGATACGCAGTATTTT
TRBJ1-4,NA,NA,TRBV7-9,CASSLGMTDEKLFF,TGTGCCAGCAGCCTAGGAATGACGGATGAAAAACTGTTTTTT
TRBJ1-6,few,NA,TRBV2,CASTIGQSYNSPLHF,TGTGCCAGCACGATAGGGCAGTCCTATAATTCACCCCTCCACTTT
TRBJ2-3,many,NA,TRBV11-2,CASSLDSPRRTQYF,TGTGCCAGCAGCTTAGATAGTCCTCGACGTACGCAGTATTTT
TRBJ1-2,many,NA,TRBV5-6,CASSAQGSYGYTF,TGTGCCAGCAGCGCTCAGGGCAGCTATGGCTACACCTTC
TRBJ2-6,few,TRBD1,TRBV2,CASTFRDRGLFSGANVLTF,TGTGCCAGCACCTTCCGGGACAGGGGGCTTTTCTCTGGGGCCAACGTCCTGACTTTC
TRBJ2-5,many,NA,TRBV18,CASSPPNDQETQYF,TGTGCCAGCTCACCACCTAACGACCAAGAGACCCAGTACTTC
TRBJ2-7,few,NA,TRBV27,CASSLEGSSYGEQYF,TGTGCCAGCAGTTTAGAGGGCAGCTCCTACGGTGAGCAGTACTTC